This TCR beta chain appears in the sequencing data of a study of read filtering for tumor transcriptome and immune sequencing. From about 400 ng of RNA, a library with molecular barcoded alpha/delta and beta/gamma adaptors was made. TCRdb passed the reads through MiXCR, listing each CDR3 protein once. The sample carries fewer than 75,000 distinct CDR3 sequences, 20% recorded once. V shed 5 bases and J shed 5 bases, with 23 bases lying between them. The germline gives CDR1 MDHEN, CDR2 SYDVKM. CDR3 length: 17 amino acids. In regard to this clonotype: Its antigen is still unknown.

Findings of the study overall: This fraction held mixed bone marrow immune cells after CD138-negative sorting.

The clonotype was recovered from a donor aged 40 or over with multiple myeloma. The chain combines TRBV28 with TRBJ2-3; tentative D call: TRBD1 (5 bases). Sequenced: a population of CD138-negative cells sorted from bone marrow. The CDR3 protein is CASSIMIRTQVLDTQYF. As DNA, the CDR3 is TGTGCCAGCAGTATTATGATCAGGACACAGGTTTTAGATACGCAGTATTTT.